These 2 T cell receptor beta chains originate from one sample sequenced in a study of T cell responses to AZD1222 COVID-19 vaccine. Some clones are missing from TCRdb's copy, which holds only in-frame ones; the method was immunoSEQ multiplex PCR. Of approximately 42,000 clones detected, 88% appear once; the ten largest clones hold around 25%. The starting material was peripheral blood, obtained 28 days after the second AZD1222 dose. All receptors derive from an adult who received the AZD1222 COVID-19 vaccine.

The chain combines TRBV7-2 with TRBJ2-1; D is unresolved. The CDR3 consists of 11 residues. Germline-derived CDR1 and CDR2 are SGHTA and FQGNSA. The germline V and J ends were trimmed by 5 bases and 3 bases, with 2 bases remaining between them. The CDR3: CASSNYNEQFF. The CDR3 DNA follows: TGTGCCAGCAGCAACTACAATGAGCAGTTCTTC.

This clone has only a few counts. The chain combines TRBV6-5 with TRBJ1-1; D might be TRBD1 (6 bases). V was clipped by 5 bases and J by 4 bases, with 11 bases between them. The CDR3 spans 13 residues. The germline V gene encodes CDR1 MNHEY and CDR2 SVGAGI. CDR3 loop: CASSTRDTTEAFF. In nucleotides, the CDR3 is TGTGCCAGCAGTACTCGGGACACCACTGAAGCTTTCTTT.